The T cell receptor beta chain described here comes from a study of blood T cell repertoires in COVID-19. As for the study in general: The samples span acute and convalescent COVID-19 from the United States, Italy and Spain. T cells, B-cell-depleted T cells, or PBMCs provided the cDNA or gDNA that served as material.

Authors' analysis steps: Cell counts per sample came from amplifying reference gene primers. Some clones are missing from TCRdb's copy, which holds only in-frame ones; the method was immunoSEQ multiplex PCR. V, J and clone size derive from that table, while D and trimming were established from the DNA sequence. The table records about 100,000 clones, 85% to 90% of them present only once. The TCR comes from an older woman in a cohort sampled during active or convalescent COVID-19. Input material: peripheral blood.

CDR3 in amino acids: CASSPGGSSGQETQYF. CDR3 bases: TGTGCCAGCAGCCCCGGTGGAAGTAGCGGCCAAGAGACCCAGTACTTC. The genes are TRBV9 and TRBJ2-5; D is perhaps TRBD2 (6 bases). The V end was cut by 4 bases, the J end by 1 base, with 17 bases between. This CDR3 comprises 16 residues. The germline V gene encodes CDR1 SGDLS and CDR2 YYNGEE.